This T cell receptor (beta chain) was recorded in a study of blood T cell repertoires in COVID-19 (dated by TCRdb to 2018 to 2020). In terms of the full investigation: Collaborator samples came from the United States, Italy and Spain and covered acute and convalescent phases of COVID-19. The material from the prospective study consisted of cDNA or gDNA derived from T cells, B-cell-depleted T cells, or PBMCs. Subjects who had been exposed to COVID-19, were actively infected with it, or had recovered from it provided the deeply sampled blood TCRbeta repertoires that made up the dataset. The repertoires were released in a freely available public database intended as a resource for research on the immune response to SARS-CoV-2. Samples were obtained from the ongoing ImmuneRACE study (first 160 participants) and from about 1,300 subjects provided by 6 global collaborators. Sample metadata almost always included a de-identified subject ID, COVID-19 status, age in years and sex. Where HLA class I and class II types were available, the types were taken from metadata supplied by the sample provider, not from assay-based typing. Paper-wide results and their limitations: The amount of clinical and demographic metadata varied by source and participant and was provided uncurated.

Regarding this clone: Its recognized antigen is unknown. No per-base quality is available; no much larger clone lies one base away.

TCRbeta CDR3 regions were amplified from genomic DNA by means of the immunoSEQ Assay, a bias-controlled multiplex PCR. The study's processing was this. Within the assay, amplification of reference gene primers was used to estimate how many nucleated cells each sample contained. Sequence reads were collapsed and filtered to measure the absolute abundance of every unique TCRbeta CDR3 rearrangement. For each sample, productive Simpson clonality was calculated by taking the square root of Simpson's diversity index across productive rearrangements. Drawn from immuneACCESS, this table holds only the in-frame rearrangements with V and J called that TCRdb kept. Clones are partly lost; checked studies trace under half to an unresolved V gene and leave the rest unexplained. V and J calls plus clone size are reproduced from that table; the DNA served to infer D and trimming. In this sample the table shows roughly 200,000 clones, about 85% of which occur a single time. Of the sample, 20% to 25% falls within the top ten clones.

V has 3 bases trimmed and J has 3 bases trimmed; junction bases matching no gene number 9. The germline V gene (reference sequence) supplies CDR1 SGHNT and CDR2 YYREEE. The cysteine opens and the phenylalanine closes a CDR3 of 15 amino acids. The read is trimmed to its CDR3 DNA, 45 bases read in frame from base 1. Whole blood was collected in K2EDTA tubes by collaborating institutions according to the institutions' own protocols. Collaborator samples were shipped for TCRbeta analysis as frozen whole blood, isolated PBMCs, or DNA extracted from either sample type. The sequence joins TRBV5-4 to TRBJ2-7, with 7 bases matching TRBD2. The clonotype originates from a man in his sixties with active or convalescent COVID-19. The sequenced material came from peripheral blood. Here is the DNA: TGTGCCAGCAGCTCGGGGGGATGGGAAATCTACGAGCAGTACTTC. This translates into CASSSGGWEIYEQYF.